This T cell receptor (beta chain) was sequenced during a study of regulatory T cells in long-lasting Graves disease. This CDR3 comprises 14 residues. Trimming left V 3 bases short and J 7 bases short, with 17 bases between. Germline CDR1 and CDR2: SGDLS and YYNGEE. Researchers made TCR beta libraries by using iRepertoire HTBI primers and running Arm-PCR on CDR3 regions. TCRdb fed the multiplex PCR reads into MiXCR, producing one record per CDR3 protein. The data contain about 470,000 distinct CDR3 sequences, about a fifth of them singletons. Overall study results and limits: Among persistent patients, a larger number of public clonotypes were shared (around 3,000) than among newly diagnosed patients (more than 850).

Stated time point: persistent/refractory GD, antithyroid drugs over 5 years with positive TRAb. RNA isolated from PBMCs was used to make the TCR library. A few counts support this clonotype. Antigen specificity is unknown. This chain connects TRBV9 to TRBJ2-7; D is possibly TRBD1 or TRBD2 (6 bases each). The receptor was derived from a female donor with Graves disease. Specimen: peripheral blood mononuclear cells (PBMCs), collected when the disease was refractory, from a patient treated with antithyroid drugs. CDR3 DNA sequence: TGTGCCAGCAGCGAAGTGGGGGGCAGTGGGGAGCAGTACTTC. It translates to CASSEVGGSGEQYF.